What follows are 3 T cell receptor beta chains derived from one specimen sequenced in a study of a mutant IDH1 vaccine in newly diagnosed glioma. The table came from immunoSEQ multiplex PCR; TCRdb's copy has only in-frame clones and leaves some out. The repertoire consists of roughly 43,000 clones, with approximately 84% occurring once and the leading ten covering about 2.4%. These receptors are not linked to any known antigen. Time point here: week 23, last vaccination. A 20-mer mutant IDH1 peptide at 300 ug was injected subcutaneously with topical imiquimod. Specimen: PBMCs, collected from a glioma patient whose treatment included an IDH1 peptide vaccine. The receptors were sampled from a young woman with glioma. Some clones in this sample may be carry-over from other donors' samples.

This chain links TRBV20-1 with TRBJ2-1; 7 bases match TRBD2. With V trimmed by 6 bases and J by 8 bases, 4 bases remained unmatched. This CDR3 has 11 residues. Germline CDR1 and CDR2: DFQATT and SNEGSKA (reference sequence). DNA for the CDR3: TGCAGTGCGATAACTAGCGATGAGCAGTTCTTC. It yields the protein CSAITSDEQFF.

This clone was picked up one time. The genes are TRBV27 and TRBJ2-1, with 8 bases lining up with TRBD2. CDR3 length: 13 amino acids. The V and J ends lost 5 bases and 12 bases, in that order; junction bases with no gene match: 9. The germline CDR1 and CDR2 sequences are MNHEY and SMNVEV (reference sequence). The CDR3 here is CASSGYAGTRQFF. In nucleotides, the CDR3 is TGTGCCAGCAGTGGCTACGCCGGGACTAGGCAGTTCTTC.

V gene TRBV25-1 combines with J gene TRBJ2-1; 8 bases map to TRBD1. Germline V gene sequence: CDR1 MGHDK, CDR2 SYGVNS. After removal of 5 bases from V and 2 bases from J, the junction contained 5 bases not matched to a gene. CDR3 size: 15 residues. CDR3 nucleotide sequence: TGTGCCAGCAGTCCAACAGGGGGACCCTACAATGAGCAGTTCTTC. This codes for CASSPTGGPYNEQFF.